Listed below are T cell receptor beta chains from one sample, sequenced in a study of blood T cell repertoires in COVID-19. Generated by immunoSEQ multiplex PCR, the TCRdb table keeps only in-frame clones and is missing some. The data contain 300,000 or so clones, more than 85% of them singletons. Sequencing input: PBMCs or T cells enriched from blood (not recorded which). These receptors were collected from a woman under 40 who had recovered from COVID-19. Both conserved end residues are part of each CDR3. A D gene is named only where the DNA matches it firmly. Rows may omit the clone size; those that give it use once, few, many or a size class.

clone size	V gene	J gene	D gene	CDR3 protein	CDR3 DNA
.	TRBV6-5	TRBJ1-5	TRBD1	CASKLTGNSNQPQHF	TGTGCCAGCAAACTGACAGGGAATAGCAATCAGCCCCAGCATTTT
.	TRBV7-7	TRBJ2-5	.	CASSLEAGQETQYF	TGTGCCAGCAGCTTAGAGGCAGGCCAAGAGACCCAGTACTTC
.	TRBV28	TRBJ2-6	.	CASRGHGANVLTF	TGTGCCAGCCGGGGACACGGGGCCAACGTCCTGACTTTC
.	TRBV25-1	TRBJ1-1	.	CASSRTENTEAFF	TGTGCCAGCAGCAGGACAGAGAACACTGAAGCTTTCTTT
.	TRBV10-3	TRBJ1-2	.	CAISESRGWTETNYGYTF	TGTGCCATCAGTGAGTCCCGGGGGTGGACGGAGACTAACTATGGCTACACCTTC
.	TRBV20-1	TRBJ1-3	.	CSASRGAGNTIYF	TGCAGTGCTAGTCGGGGGGCCGGAAACACCATATATTTT
.	TRBV4-1	TRBJ1-1	.	CASSQSPTDMNTEAFF	TGCGCCAGCAGCCAATCACCGACGGACATGAACACTGAAGCTTTCTTT
.	TRBV4-3	TRBJ2-5	TRBD2	CASSQESLAGETQYF	TGCGCCAGCAGCCAAGAGTCGCTAGCGGGAGAGACCCAGTACTTC
.	TRBV3-1/TRBV3-2	TRBJ1-3	.	CASSPPGGNTIYF	TGTGCCAGCAGTCCGCCGGGTGGAAACACCATATATTTT
.	TRBV7-9	TRBJ2-1	TRBD2	CASSFASGGVYNEQFF	TGTGCCAGCAGCTTTGCTAGCGGGGGAGTCTACAATGAGCAGTTCTTC
once	TRBV11-2	TRBJ2-3	.	CASSLGQPAYDTQYF	TGTGCCAGCAGCTTAGGACAGCCAGCCTACGATACGCAGTATTTT
once	TRBV15	TRBJ2-7	TRBD1	CATSRDVGQGGEQYF	TGTGCCACCAGCAGAGATGTAGGACAGGGTGGAGAGCAGTACTTC
.	TRBV6-5	TRBJ1-4	.	CASSYDRINEKLFF	TGTGCCAGCAGTTATGACAGGATAAATGAAAAACTGTTTTTT
.	TRBV10-3	TRBJ1-4	TRBD1	CAISGVSVAGGAGKLFF	TGTGCCATCAGTGGAGTTAGTGTCGCAGGGGGCGCGGGAAAACTGTTTTTT
.	TRBV19	TRBJ1-4	.	CASSLVVGPNEKLFF	TGTGCCAGTAGTTTGGTGGTGGGCCCTAATGAAAAACTGTTTTTT
.	TRBV3-1/TRBV3-2	TRBJ2-2	TRBD1	CASKPGQGWVGELFF	TGTGCCAGCAAGCCGGGACAGGGGTGGGTCGGGGAGCTGTTTTTT
.	TRBV21-1	TRBJ2-7	.	CASSKEGQGSCYEQYF	TGTGCCAGCAGCAAAGAGGGACAGGGGAGTTGTTACGAGCAGTACTTC
.	TRBV18	TRBJ1-4	.	CASSPVRYSNEKLFF	TGTGCCAGCTCACCGGTCAGGTACTCTAATGAAAAACTGTTTTTT
.	TRBV7-2	TRBJ2-7	TRBD2	CASRAGGPEQYF	TGTGCCAGCAGAGCGGGGGGGCCCGAGCAGTACTTC
.	TRBV7-9	TRBJ1-6	TRBD1	CASSFSGGNSPLHF	TGTGCCAGCAGCTTCTCAGGGGGTAATTCACCCCTCCACTTT
.	TRBV5-1	TRBJ1-1	.	CASSYGTVNTEAFF	TGCGCCAGCAGCTATGGAACAGTGAACACTGAAGCTTTCTTT
once	TRBV13	TRBJ2-5	TRBD1	CASSQRDRGGETQYF	TGTGCCAGCAGCCAAAGGGACAGGGGGGGAGAGACCCAGTACTTC
.	TRBV5-5	TRBJ1-5	.	CASSSTGFQPQHF	TGTGCCAGCAGTTCTACAGGGTTTCAGCCCCAGCATTTT
.	TRBV7-8	TRBJ2-2	TRBD2	CASTRLAGLNTGELFF	TGTGCCAGCACTCGACTAGCGGGGCTGAACACCGGGGAGCTGTTTTTT
.	TRBV13	TRBJ1-4	TRBD1	CASSLGTGQGSEKLFF	TGTGCCAGCAGCTTAGGCACGGGACAGGGAAGTGAAAAACTGTTTTTT
once	TRBV4-1	TRBJ2-7	TRBD2	CASSQDGLAGGYEQYF	TGCGCCAGCAGCCAAGATGGACTAGCGGGGGGCTACGAGCAGTACTTC
few	TRBV28	TRBJ1-2	TRBD1	CASSLDRDQSYTF	TGTGCCAGCAGCCTGGACAGGGACCAGAGCTACACCTTC
once	TRBV10-3	TRBJ2-5	.	CAISDPAEGPTETQYF	TGTGCCATCAGTGACCCGGCGGAGGGGCCCACAGAGACCCAGTACTTC
.	TRBV6-5	TRBJ1-5	.	CASSYLGPNQPQHF	TGTGCCAGCAGTTACTTGGGGCCGAATCAGCCCCAGCATTTT
.	TRBV7-9	TRBJ1-4	.	CASSYNGQQNEKLFF	TGTGCCAGCAGCTACAACGGACAGCAGAATGAAAAACTGTTTTTT
.	TRBV9	TRBJ2-1	.	CASSVGASGSYNEQFF	TGTGCCAGCAGCGTAGGAGCCAGCGGCTCCTACAATGAGCAGTTCTTC
.	TRBV19	TRBJ1-2	TRBD1	CASSADREAGYTF	TGTGCCAGTAGTGCGGACAGGGAGGCTGGCTACACCTTC
.	TRBV2	TRBJ1-3	TRBD1	CASATGSGNTIYF	TGTGCCAGCGCGACAGGGTCTGGAAACACCATATATTTT